The present T cell receptor (beta chain) was sequenced within a study of cytomegalovirus exposure and HLA in healthy donors. Germline trimming cut 0 bases from V and 2 bases from J; bases unmatched to any gene: 4. Per the germline V gene, CDR1 is MGHRA and CDR2 is YSYEKL. The CDR3 has 16 amino acids. Regarding the study as a whole: For cytomegalovirus status, the classifier reportedly gave diagnoses with high specificity and sensitivity. It has been reported that TCR beta sequences accurately predicted the HLA-A and HLA-B alleles of most subjects. A link between a missense DCLRE1C variant and TCR beta V- and J-gene trimming emerged from a later analysis.

Concerning this clone: The antigen is undetermined.

PCR was performed using 60 Vbeta and 13 Jbeta primers. Sequencing was performed with immunoSEQ multiplex PCR; in TCRdb, only in-frame clones are kept and a portion is missing. The sample yields approximately 64,000 clones, around four fifths seen once. The TCR originated in a male donor in good health and CMV-seropositive. The chain uses TRBV4-1 and TRBJ2-7, with 10 bases fitting TRBD2. Sequencing was done on a sample of PBMCs. The CDR3 DNA sequence: TGCGCCAGCAGCCAAGAGGACAGCGGGGGGGCCTACGAGCAGTACTTC. This translates into CASSQEDSGGAYEQYF.